What follows describes a single T cell receptor (beta chain). The trim removed 4 bases at V and 8 bases at J, leaving 13 bases unmatched. This CDR3 contains 15 residues. CDR1 and CDR2 (germline): GTSNPN, SVGIG (reference sequence). The record originates from a study of control samples from healthy donors and cancer patients. Assay used: immunoSEQ multiplex PCR; TCRdb lists only in-frame clones, some missing. This sample has more than 85,000 clones; approximately 90% occur once, and the top ten carry 4% to 4.5%. The receptor comes from a human donor in good health. The donor label of this sample is uncertain. The material sequenced was blood. This chain links TRBV30 with TRBJ1-4, with 7 bases aligning to TRBD1. As DNA, the CDR3 is TGTGCCTGGACCCGACAGGGTTTGGTAGGAGAAAAACTGTTTTTT. This encodes CAWTRQGLVGEKLFF.